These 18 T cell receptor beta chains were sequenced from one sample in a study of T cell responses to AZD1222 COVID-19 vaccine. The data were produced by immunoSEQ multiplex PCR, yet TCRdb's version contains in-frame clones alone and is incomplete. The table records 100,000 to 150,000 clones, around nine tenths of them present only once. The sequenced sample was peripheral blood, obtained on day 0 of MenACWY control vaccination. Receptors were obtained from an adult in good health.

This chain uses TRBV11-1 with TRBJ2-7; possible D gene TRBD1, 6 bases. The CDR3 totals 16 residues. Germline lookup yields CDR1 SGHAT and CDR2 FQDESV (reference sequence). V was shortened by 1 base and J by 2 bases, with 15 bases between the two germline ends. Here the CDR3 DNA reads TGTGCCAGCAGCTTAGACGCATGGACAGCAACCTACGAGCAGTACTTC. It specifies CASSLDAWTATYEQYF. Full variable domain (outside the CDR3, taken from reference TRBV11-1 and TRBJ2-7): EAEVAQSPRYKITEKSQAVAFWCDPISGHATLYWYRQILGQGPELLVQFQDESVVDDSQLPKDRFSAERLKGVDSTLKIQPAELGDSAMYLCASSLDAWTATYEQYFGPGTRLTVT.

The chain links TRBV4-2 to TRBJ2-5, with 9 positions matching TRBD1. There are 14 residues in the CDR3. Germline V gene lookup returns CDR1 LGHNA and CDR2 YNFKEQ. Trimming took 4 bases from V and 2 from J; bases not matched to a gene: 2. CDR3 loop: CASSLGTGQETQYF. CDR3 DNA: TGTGCCAGCAGCCTGGGGACAGGGCAAGAGACCCAGTACTTC.

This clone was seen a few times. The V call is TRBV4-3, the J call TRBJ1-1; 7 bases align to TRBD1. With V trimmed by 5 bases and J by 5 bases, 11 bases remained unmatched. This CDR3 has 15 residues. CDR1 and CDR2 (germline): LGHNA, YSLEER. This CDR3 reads CASSAMTGTGTEAFF. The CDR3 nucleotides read TGCGCCAGCAGCGCTATGACAGGGACGGGAACTGAAGCTTTCTTT.

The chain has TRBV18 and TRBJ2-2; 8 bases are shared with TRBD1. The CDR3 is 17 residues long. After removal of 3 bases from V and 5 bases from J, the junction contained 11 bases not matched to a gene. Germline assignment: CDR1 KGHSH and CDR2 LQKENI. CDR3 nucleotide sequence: TGTGCCAGCTCACCTCTCTCCGGGACAGGCGGGACCGGGGAGCTGTTTTTT. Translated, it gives CASSPLSGTGGTGELFF.

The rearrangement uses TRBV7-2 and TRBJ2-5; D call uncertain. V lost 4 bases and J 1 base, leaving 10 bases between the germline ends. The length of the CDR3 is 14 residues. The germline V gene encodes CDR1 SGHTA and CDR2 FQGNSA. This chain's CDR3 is CASSYNPAQETQYF. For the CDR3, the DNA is TGTGCCAGCAGCTACAACCCGGCCCAAGAGACCCAGTACTTC.

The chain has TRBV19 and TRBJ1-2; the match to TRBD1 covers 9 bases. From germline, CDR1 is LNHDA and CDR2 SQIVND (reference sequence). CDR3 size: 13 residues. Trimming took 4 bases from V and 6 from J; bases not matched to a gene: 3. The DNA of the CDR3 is TGTGCCAGTAGTACTACAGGGGGCAATGGCTACACCTTC. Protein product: CASSTTGGNGYTF.

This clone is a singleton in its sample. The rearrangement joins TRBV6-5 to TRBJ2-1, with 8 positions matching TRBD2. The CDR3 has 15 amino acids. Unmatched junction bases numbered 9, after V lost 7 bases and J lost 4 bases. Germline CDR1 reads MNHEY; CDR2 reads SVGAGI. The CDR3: CASTSSGTWYNEQFF. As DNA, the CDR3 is TGTGCCAGCACCAGTAGCGGGACATGGTACAATGAGCAGTTCTTC.

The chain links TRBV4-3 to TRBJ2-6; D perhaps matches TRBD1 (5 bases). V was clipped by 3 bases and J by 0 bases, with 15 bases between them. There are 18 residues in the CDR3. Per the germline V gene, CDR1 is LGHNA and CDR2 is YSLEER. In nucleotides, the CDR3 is TGCGCCAGCAGCCACCAGGGAAATACAGTCTCTGGGGCCAACGTCCTGACTTTC. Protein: CASSHQGNTVSGANVLTF.

CDR3 nucleotides: TGTGCCAGTAGTAGATCTGGGGCCGCAAGCGGGAGGGCCAATGAGCAGTTCTTC. As protein: CASSRSGAASGRANEQFF. The genes are TRBV19 and TRBJ2-1; TRBD2 agrees at 10 bases. CDR1 is LNHDA and CDR2 is SQIVND in the germline V gene (reference sequence). CDR3 size: 18 residues. V shed 4 bases, J shed 6 bases, and the junction held 15 bases outside the gene matches.

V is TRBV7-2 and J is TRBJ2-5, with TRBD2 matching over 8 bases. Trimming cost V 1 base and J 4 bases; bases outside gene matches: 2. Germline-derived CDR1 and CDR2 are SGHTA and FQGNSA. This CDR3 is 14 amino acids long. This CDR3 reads CASSLGAGGETQYF. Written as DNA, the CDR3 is TGTGCCAGCAGCTTAGGGGCGGGAGGAGAGACCCAGTACTTC.

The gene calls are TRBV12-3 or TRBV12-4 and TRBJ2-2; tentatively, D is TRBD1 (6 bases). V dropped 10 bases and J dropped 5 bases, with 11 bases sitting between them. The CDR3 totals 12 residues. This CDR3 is CATAQGTGELFF. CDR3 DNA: TGTGCCACCGCCCAGGGGACCGGGGAGCTGTTTTTT.

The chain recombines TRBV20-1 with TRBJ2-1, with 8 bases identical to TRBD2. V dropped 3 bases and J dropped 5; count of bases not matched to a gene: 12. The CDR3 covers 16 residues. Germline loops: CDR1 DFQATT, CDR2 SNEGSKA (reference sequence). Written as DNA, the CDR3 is TGCAGTGCTAGTACCCCGCTCGGGGGGGAGGACAATGAGCAGTTCTTC. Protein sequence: CSASTPLGGEDNEQFF.

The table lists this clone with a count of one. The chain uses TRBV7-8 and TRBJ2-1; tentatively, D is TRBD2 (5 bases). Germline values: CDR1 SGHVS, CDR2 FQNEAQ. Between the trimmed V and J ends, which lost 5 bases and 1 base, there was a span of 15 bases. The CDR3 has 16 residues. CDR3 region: CASSPRPRGSYNEQFF. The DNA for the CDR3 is TGTGCCAGCAGCCCACGGCCTAGAGGGTCCTACAATGAGCAGTTCTTC.

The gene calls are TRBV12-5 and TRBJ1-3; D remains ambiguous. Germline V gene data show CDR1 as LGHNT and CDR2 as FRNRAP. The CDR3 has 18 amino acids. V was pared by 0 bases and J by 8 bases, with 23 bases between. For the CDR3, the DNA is TGTGCTAGTGGTTTGGTAGTCGGACGCAAGTCTCTGGAAGACACCATATATTTT. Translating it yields CASGLVVGRKSLEDTIYF.

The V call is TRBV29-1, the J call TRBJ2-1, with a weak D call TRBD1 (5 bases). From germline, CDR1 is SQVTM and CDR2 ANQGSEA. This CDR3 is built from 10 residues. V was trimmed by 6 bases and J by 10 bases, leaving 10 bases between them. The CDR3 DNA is TGCAGCGTCCGGACACCAGAGCAGTTCTTC. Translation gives CSVRTPEQFF.

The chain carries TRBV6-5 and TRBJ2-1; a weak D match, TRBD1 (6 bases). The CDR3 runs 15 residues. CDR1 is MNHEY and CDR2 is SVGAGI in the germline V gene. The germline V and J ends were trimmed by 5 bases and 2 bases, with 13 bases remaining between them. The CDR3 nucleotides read TGTGCCAGCAGTACTATCGGACAGCCCTACAATGAGCAGTTCTTC. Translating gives CASSTIGQPYNEQFF.

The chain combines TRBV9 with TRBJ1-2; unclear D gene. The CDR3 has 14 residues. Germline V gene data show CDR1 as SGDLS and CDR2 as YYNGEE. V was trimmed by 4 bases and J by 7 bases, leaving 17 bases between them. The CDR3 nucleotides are TGTGCCAGCAGCTCCGGATCGGGCGCCGGTGGCTACACCTTC. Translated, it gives CASSSGSGAGGYTF.

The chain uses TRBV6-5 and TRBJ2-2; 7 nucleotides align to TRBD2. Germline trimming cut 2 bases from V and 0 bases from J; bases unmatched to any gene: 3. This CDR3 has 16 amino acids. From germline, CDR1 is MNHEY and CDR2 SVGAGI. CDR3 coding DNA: TGTGCCAGCAGTTACGGGCTAGCGGCGAACACCGGGGAGCTGTTTTTT. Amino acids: CASSYGLAANTGELFF.